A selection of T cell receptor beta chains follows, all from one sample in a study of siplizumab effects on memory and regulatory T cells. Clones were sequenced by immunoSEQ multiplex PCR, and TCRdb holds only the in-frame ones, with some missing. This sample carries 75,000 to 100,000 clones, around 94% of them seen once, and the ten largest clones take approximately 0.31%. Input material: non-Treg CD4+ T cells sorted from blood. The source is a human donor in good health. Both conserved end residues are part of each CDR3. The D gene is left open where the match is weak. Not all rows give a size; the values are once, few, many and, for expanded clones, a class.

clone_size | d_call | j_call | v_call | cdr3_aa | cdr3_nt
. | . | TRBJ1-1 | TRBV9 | CASSVVGAKNTEAFF | TGTGCCAGCAGCGTAGTAGGGGCGAAGAACACTGAAGCTTTCTTT
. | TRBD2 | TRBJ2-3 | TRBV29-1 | CSAGSAGAADTQYF | TGCAGCGCAGGTAGCGCGGGAGCAGCAGATACGCAGTATTTT
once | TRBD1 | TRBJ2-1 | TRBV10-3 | CAITRDRDNEQFF | TGTGCCATCACCCGGGACAGGGACAATGAGCAGTTCTTC
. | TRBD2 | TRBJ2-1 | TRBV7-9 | CASSLKGGGNEQFF | TGTGCCAGCAGCTTAAAAGGCGGGGGCAATGAGCAGTTCTTC
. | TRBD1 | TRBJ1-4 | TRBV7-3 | CASSLGCRGTDKPTTNEKLFF | TGTGCCAGCAGCTTAGGGTGTCGGGGGACAGACAAGCCCACAACTAATGAAAAACTGTTTTTT
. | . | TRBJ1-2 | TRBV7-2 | CASSRPGEYGYTF | TGTGCCAGCAGCCGCCCGGGGGAGTATGGCTACACCTTC
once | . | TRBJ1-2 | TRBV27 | CASSPHREGYGYTF | TGTGCCAGCAGTCCTCACAGGGAAGGCTATGGCTACACCTTC
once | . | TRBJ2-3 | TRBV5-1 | CASSLVGADTQYF | TGCGCCAGCAGCTTGGTGGGAGCGGATACGCAGTATTTT
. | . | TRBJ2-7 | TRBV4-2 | CASSQEAESSYEQYF | TGTGCCAGCAGCCAAGAAGCGGAAAGCTCCTACGAGCAGTACTTC
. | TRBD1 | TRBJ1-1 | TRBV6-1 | CASLRDRVVTEAFF | TGTGCCAGCTTGCGGGACAGGGTCGTCACTGAAGCTTTCTTT
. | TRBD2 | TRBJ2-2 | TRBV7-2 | CASSWTSGAGTGELFF | TGTGCCAGCAGCTGGACTAGCGGGGCTGGGACCGGGGAGCTGTTTTTT
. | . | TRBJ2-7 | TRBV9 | CASSVDGSATYEQYF | TGTGCCAGCAGCGTAGACGGTAGCGCCACCTACGAGCAGTACTTC
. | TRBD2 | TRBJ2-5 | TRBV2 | CASGKAGAPETQYF | TGTGCCAGTGGTAAAGCGGGGGCCCCAGAGACCCAGTACTTC
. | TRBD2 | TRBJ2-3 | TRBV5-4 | CASSSRLAGTSTDTQYF | TGTGCCAGCAGCTCGCGACTAGCGGGGACATCCACAGATACGCAGTATTTT
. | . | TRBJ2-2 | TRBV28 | CASSARTPPTGELFF | TGTGCCAGCAGTGCCCGGACTCCCCCCACCGGGGAGCTGTTTTTT
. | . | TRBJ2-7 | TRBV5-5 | CASTPGDTRIEQYF | TGTGCCAGCACCCCGGGGGACACCAGAATCGAGCAGTACTTC
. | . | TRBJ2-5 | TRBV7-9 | CASSLLGQRTQYF | TGTGCCAGCAGCTTACTAGGTCAGAGGACCCAGTACTTC
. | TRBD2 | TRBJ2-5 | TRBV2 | CASRRRGGRETQYF | TGTGCCAGCAGGCGGCGGGGGGGCAGAGAGACCCAGTACTTC
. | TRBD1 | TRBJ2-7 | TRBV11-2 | CASSLGTGPYEQYF | TGTGCCAGCAGCCTAGGGACAGGGCCCTACGAGCAGTACTTC
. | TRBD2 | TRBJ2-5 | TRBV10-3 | CAISVTSGGQETQYF | TGTGCCATCAGTGTGACTAGCGGGGGGCAAGAGACCCAGTACTTC
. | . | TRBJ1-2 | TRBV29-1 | CSVDSQANYGYTF | TGCAGCGTTGATTCACAAGCTAACTATGGCTACACCTTC
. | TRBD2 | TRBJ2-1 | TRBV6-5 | CASGLAGFGEQFF | TGTGCCAGCGGACTAGCGGGGTTTGGTGAGCAGTTCTTC
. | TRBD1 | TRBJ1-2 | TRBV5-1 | CASSLETGTYGYTF | TGCGCCAGCAGCTTGGAGACAGGGACCTATGGCTACACCTTC
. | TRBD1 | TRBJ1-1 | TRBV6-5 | CASRGTGPNTEAFF | TGTGCCAGCAGGGGGACAGGGCCGAACACTGAAGCTTTCTTT
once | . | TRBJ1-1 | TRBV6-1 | CASRNRLGASTEAFF | TGTGCCAGCAGAAACAGACTGGGGGCGAGCACTGAAGCTTTCTTT
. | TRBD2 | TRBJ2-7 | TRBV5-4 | CASSRGLAVYEQYF | TGTGCCAGCAGCCGCGGACTAGCGGTCTACGAGCAGTACTTC
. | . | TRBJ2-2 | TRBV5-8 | CASRLFQGNTGELFF | TGTGCCAGCAGGCTATTTCAGGGTAACACCGGGGAGCTGTTTTTT
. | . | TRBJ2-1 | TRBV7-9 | CASSLKGVAGTYNEQFF | TGTGCCAGCAGCTTAAAGGGGGTAGCGGGCACCTACAATGAGCAGTTCTTC
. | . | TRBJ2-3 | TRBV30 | CAWSGLDTQYF | TGTGCCTGGAGTGGTTTAGATACGCAGTATTTT